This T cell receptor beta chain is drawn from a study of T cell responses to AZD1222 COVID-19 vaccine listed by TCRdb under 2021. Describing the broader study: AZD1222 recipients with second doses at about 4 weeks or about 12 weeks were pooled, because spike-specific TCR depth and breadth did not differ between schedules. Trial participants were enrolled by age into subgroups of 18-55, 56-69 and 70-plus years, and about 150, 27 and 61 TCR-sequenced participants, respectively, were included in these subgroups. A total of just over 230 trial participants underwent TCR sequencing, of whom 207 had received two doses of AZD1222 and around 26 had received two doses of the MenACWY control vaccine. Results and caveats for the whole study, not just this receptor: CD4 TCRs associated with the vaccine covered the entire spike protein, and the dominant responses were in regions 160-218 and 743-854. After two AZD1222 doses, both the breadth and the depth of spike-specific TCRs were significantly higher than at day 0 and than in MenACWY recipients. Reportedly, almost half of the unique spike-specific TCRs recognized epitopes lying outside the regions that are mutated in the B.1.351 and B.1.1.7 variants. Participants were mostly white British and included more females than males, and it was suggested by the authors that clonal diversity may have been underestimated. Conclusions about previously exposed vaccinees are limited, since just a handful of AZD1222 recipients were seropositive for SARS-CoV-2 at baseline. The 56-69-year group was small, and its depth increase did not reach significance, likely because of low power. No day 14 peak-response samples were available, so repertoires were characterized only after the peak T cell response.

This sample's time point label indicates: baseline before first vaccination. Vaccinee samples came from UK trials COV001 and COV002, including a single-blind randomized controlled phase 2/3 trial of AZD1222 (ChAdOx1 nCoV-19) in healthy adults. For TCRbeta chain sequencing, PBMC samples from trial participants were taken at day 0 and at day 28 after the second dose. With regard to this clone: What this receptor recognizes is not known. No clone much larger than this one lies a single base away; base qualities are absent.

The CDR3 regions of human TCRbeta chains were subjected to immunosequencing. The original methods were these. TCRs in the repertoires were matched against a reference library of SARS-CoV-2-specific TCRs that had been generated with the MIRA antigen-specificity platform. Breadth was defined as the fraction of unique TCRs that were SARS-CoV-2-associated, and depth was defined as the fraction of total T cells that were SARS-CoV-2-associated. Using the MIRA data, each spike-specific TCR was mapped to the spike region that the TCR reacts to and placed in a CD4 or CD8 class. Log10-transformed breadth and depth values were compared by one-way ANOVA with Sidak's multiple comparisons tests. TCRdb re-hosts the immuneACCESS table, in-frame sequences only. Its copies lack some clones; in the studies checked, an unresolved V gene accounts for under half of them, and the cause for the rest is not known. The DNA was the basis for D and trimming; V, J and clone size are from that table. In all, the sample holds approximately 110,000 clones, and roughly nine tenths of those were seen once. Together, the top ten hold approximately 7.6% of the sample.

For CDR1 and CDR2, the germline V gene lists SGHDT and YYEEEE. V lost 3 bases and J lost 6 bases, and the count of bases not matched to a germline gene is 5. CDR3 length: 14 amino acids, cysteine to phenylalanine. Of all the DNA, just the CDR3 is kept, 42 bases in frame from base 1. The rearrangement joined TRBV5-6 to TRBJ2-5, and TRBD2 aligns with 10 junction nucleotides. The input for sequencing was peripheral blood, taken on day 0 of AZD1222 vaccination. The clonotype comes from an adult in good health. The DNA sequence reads TGTGCCAGCAGCTCTAGCGGGAGTGTTCAGACCCAGTACTTC. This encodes CASSSSGSVQTQYF.